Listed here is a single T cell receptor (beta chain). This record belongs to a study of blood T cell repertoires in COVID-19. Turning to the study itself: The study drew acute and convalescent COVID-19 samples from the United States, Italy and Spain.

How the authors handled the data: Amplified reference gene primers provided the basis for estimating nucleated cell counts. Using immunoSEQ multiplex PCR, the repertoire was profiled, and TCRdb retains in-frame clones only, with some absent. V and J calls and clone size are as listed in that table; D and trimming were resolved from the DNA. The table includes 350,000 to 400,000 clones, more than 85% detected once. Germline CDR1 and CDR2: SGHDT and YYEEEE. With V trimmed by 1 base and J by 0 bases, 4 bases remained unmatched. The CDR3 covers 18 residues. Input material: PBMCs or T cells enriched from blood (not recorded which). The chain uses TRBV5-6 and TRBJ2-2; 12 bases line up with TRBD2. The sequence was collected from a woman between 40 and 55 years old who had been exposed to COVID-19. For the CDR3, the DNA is TGTGCCAGCAGCTTGAGTTGGACTAGCGGGGCGAACACCGGGGAGCTGTTTTTT. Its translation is CASSLSWTSGANTGELFF.